The source of this T cell receptor beta chain is a study of cytomegalovirus exposure and HLA in healthy donors. Study-level results: Within an earlier analysis, most TCR beta V segments proved productive either about 90% or about 30% of the time.

About this clone itself: Its specificity is unknown.

The PCR ran on 60 Vbeta and 13 Jbeta primers. Sequencing was performed with immunoSEQ multiplex PCR; in TCRdb, only in-frame clones are kept and a portion is missing. The data contain some 180,000 clones, around 78% of them singletons. This CDR3 is 15 amino acids long. The germline V gene has CDR1 PRHDT and CDR2 FYEKMQ (reference sequence). The V end lost 4 bases, the J end lost 6 bases, and 15 bases lay between the germline ends. This receptor was identified in a man between 18 and 35 years old in good health and CMV-seronegative. Sequenced material: PBMCs. This chain uses TRBV13 with TRBJ1-4; D is possibly TRBD1 (6 bases). DNA for the CDR3: TGTGCCAGCAGCTCAGGGGTAGGGAGGGATGAAAAACTGTTTTTT. It encodes CASSSGVGRDEKLFF. Drawing the rest from reference TRBV13 and TRBJ1-4, the complete variable domain is AAGVIQSPRHLIKEKRETATLKCYPIPRHDTVYWYQQGPGQDPQFLISFYEKMQSDKGSIPDRFSAQQFSDYHSELNMSSLELGDSALYFCASSSGVGRDEKLFFGSGTQLSVL.